This T cell receptor (beta chain) was captured by sequencing in a study of blood T cell repertoires in COVID-19. About the study: Italy, Spain and the United States were the sources of the convalescent and acute COVID-19 samples. Sample material is recorded as cDNA or gDNA derived from T cells, B-cell-depleted T cells, or PBMCs.

Per the original methods: For nucleated cells, counts were estimated from reference gene primer amplification. Clones were read by immunoSEQ multiplex PCR, and TCRdb kept only the in-frame ones, dropping some. The D gene and trimming were derived from the DNA, and the V and J assignments and clone size from that table. The sample carries tens of thousands of clones, approximately 80% recorded once. While infection was still active, Seattle patients were enrolled and then followed longitudinally. Sequences were obtained from peripheral blood. The sequence was collected from a man aged 25 to 40 with COVID-19, enrolled during active disease.

As DNA, the CDR3 is TGTGCCAGCAGCAATCGAGGGGGTGGTGAAGCTTTCTTT. Translated: CASSNRGGGEAFF. The chain has TRBV28 and TRBJ1-1, with D possibly matching TRBD1 (6 bases). Germline CDR1 reads MDHEN; CDR2 reads SYDVKM. CDR3 length equals 13 residues. The V end lost 6 bases, the J end lost 7 bases, and 15 bases lay between the germline ends.